Sequencing of this T cell receptor beta chain was carried out in a study of T cell responses to AZD1222 COVID-19 vaccine. The study, taken as a whole, reports: Baseline seropositives among AZD1222 recipients totaled only five to seven. Donors in the cohort were predominantly white British and more often female, and clonal diversity was possibly underestimated.

TCRdb keeps only in-frame clones here, not all; method: immunoSEQ multiplex PCR. This sample carries 150,000 or so clones, approximately 90% of them seen once, and the ten largest clones take roughly 3.3%. The ends were cut back, 7 bases at V and 8 bases at J, with 10 bases in the middle. This CDR3 is built from 11 residues. Looked up from germline, CDR1 is SGHRS and CDR2 is YFSETQ. A remark on this clone: Its antigen is unidentified.

Second doses at about 4 or about 12 weeks were pooled. Sequences were derived from peripheral blood, sampled 28 days after the second AZD1222 dose. The rearrangement uses TRBV5-1 and TRBJ2-1; the D is unclear. The TCR comes from an adult who received the AZD1222 COVID-19 vaccine. Written as DNA, the CDR3 is TGCGCCAGCTCCTCCGGCCATGAGCAGTTCTTC. This gives the protein CASSSGHEQFF.